This T cell receptor (beta chain) came from a study of beta chain features in type 1 diabetes. Study-wide findings and caveats: In type 1 diabetes patients, VDJ junctions had fewer insertions; deletions at these junctions were more frequent.

The authors reverse transcribed all of the isolated RNA, so sequencing captured expressed TCRB transcripts. Generated by immunoSEQ multiplex PCR, the TCRdb table keeps only in-frame clones and is missing some. Of hundreds of thousands of clones listed, less than 20% are singletons. As to this clone: Its antigen is unknown.

Trimming took 0 bases from V and 14 from J; bases not matched to a gene: 12. The CDR3 is 14 amino acids. CDR1 is SGDLS and CDR2 is YYNGEE in the germline V gene. This chain connects TRBV9 to TRBJ2-3, with 7 bases fitting TRBD1. This sequence originates from a man between 18 and 35 years old in good health. The sample comprised naive CD4+ T cells from blood. In DNA form, the CDR3 reads TGTGCCAGCAGCGTAGGGACGACAGGGAAGTGGCTGTATTTT. It translates to CASSVGTTGKWLYF.